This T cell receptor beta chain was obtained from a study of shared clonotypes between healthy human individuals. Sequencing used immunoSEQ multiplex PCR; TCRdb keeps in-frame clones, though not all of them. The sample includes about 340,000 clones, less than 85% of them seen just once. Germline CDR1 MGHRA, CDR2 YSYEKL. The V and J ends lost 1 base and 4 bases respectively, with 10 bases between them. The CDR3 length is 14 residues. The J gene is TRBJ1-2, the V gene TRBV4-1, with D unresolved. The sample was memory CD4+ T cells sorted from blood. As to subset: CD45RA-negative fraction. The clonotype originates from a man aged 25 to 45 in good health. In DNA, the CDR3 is TGCGCCAGCAGCCAAGCCCTCGCCTCCTATGGCTACACCTTC. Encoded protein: CASSQALASYGYTF.